This record covers a single T cell receptor (beta chain). What it recognizes is unknown. Germline V CDR1 and CDR2: DFQATT, SNEGSKA (reference sequence). Between the trimmed V and J ends, which lost 1 base and 7 bases, there was a span of 16 bases. There are 14 residues in the CDR3. This specimen belongs to a study of T-cell reconstitution after alpha-beta-depleted transplantation in children. Regarding the study as a whole: Two months or so post-transplant, alpha-beta T cells reportedly derived from several hundred expanded graft clones. From surviving recipient T cells and thymic progenitors came the high day-60 TCRbeta diversity observed in some patients. A year had passed since transplant, and T-cell counts and diversity by then came mostly from newly produced T cells.

Preparation of the TCRbeta library was carried out with unique molecular identifiers. TCRdb used MiXCR to reprocess the PCR reads, holding one entry per CDR3 protein. The table includes about 610,000 distinct CDR3 sequences, 25% to 30% detected once. The sample was PBMCs, taken before TCRalphabeta/CD19-depleted stem cell transplant. This chain connects TRBV20-1 to TRBJ1-1; D possibly corresponds to TRBD1 (5 bases). The clonotype originates from a boy younger than two with Wiskott-Aldrich syndrome, due to receive a stem cell transplant. The CDR3 loop is CSARGLRGALEAFF. The CDR3 nucleotides read TGCAGTGCTAGAGGGTTACGAGGGGCCCTTGAAGCTTTCTTT.